Following are 16 T cell receptor beta chains from one sample sequenced in a study of T cells in Graves' hyperthyroidism and ophthalmopathy. Amplified TCR beta CDR3 regions came from RNA transcripts. The TCR CDR3 first-round RT-PCR relied on the HTBI primer set. In TCRdb, the multiplex PCR reads were re-called with MiXCR into one record per CDR3 protein. Of around 720,000 distinct CDR3 sequences in the sample, approximately 36% were seen once. Input material: blood. These TCRs come from a woman aged 35 to 49 with Graves' hyperthyroidism.

This clonotype occurred many times. The V and J genes are TRBV4-3 and TRBJ1-6; D is unresolved. The germline CDR1 and CDR2 sequences are LGHNA and YSLEER. The CDR3 contains 14 residues. The V end was cut by 0 bases, the J end by 8 bases, with 8 bases between. In nucleotides, the CDR3 is TGCGCCAGCAGCCAAGATCAGGAGGATTCACCCCTCCACTTT. This gives the protein CASSQDQEDSPLHF.

The chain has TRBV20-1 and TRBJ2-7; 7 nucleotides line up with TRBD1. This CDR3 spans 12 amino acids. The V segment lost 4 bases and the J segment 7 bases; nucleotides outside the gene matches: 7. CDR1 is DFQATT and CDR2 is SNEGSKA in the germline V gene (reference sequence). CDR3 DNA sequence: TGCAGTGCTAAAGACAGGGTGAGGGAGCAGTACTTC. It translates to CSAKDRVREQYF.

This clonotype occurred a few times. The chain couples TRBV20-1 to TRBJ2-7; 9 bases are a match to TRBD1. CDR1 and CDR2 from the germline V gene are DFQATT and SNEGSKA (reference sequence). Trimming at V came to 3 bases and at J to 3 bases, leaving 12 bases not matched to a gene. The CDR3 runs 16 residues. The CDR3 here is CSARPDPGQGHYEQYF. In nucleotides, the CDR3 is TGCAGTGCTAGGCCGGATCCGGGACAGGGCCACTACGAGCAGTACTTC.

The CDR3 region is CASKRAGNYEQYF. CDR3 nucleotides: TGTGCCAGCAAGAGGGCAGGGAACTACGAGCAGTACTTC. The V call is TRBV11-2, the J call TRBJ2-7; D may correspond to TRBD1 or TRBD2 (5 bases each). Germline loops: CDR1 SGHAT, CDR2 FQNNGV. This CDR3 is 13 amino acids long. The V and J ends lost 7 bases and 3 bases respectively, with 13 bases between them.

This clonotype was recorded at least ten times. The V and J genes are TRBV6-5 and TRBJ1-2; TRBD1 is a possible D gene (5 bases). CDR1 MNHEY and CDR2 SVGAGI come from the germline V gene. The germline V and J ends were trimmed by 6 bases and 6 bases, with 14 bases remaining between them. The CDR3 has 13 amino acids. CDR3 coding DNA: TGTGCCAGCAGCCGTGGGACGGATCATGGCTACACCTTC. Translation: CASSRGTDHGYTF.

In this sample, this clonotype turned up many times. The chain couples TRBV3-1 to TRBJ1-6; D unresolved. This CDR3 is 12 amino acids long. Germline CDR1 LGHDT, CDR2 YNNKEL (reference sequence). Trimming left V 2 bases short and J 10 bases short, with 6 bases between. The CDR3 DNA follows: TGTGCCAGCAGCCAACCGGAGTCACCCCTCCACTTT. Residues: CASSQPESPLHF.

With regard to this clonotype: This may arise from a read error, as a much more abundant clone is one base away. The J gene is TRBJ1-6, the V gene TRBV7-8; 9 bases are a match to TRBD1. The J segment lost 11 bases and the V segment lost 6 bases, leaving 11 bases of the junction unmatched. The CDR3 has 15 residues. Germline CDR1 is SGHVS and CDR2 is FQNEAQ. CDR3 residues: CASSRTGGAYPPLHF. CDR3 nucleotide sequence: TGTGCCAGCAGTAGAACAGGGGGCGCGTATCCACCCCTCCACTTT.

This clonotype was observed a few times. V and J are TRBV6-5 and TRBJ1-2, with D hard to call. The CDR3 contains 14 residues. The V and J ends lost 0 bases and 3 bases respectively, with 8 bases between them. CDR1 and CDR2 (germline): MNHEY, SVGAGI. The CDR3 DNA sequence: TGTGCCAGCAGTTACTCGTTAGGAGACTATGGCTACACCTTC. As protein: CASSYSLGDYGYTF.

This clonotype was seen ten or more times. V usage is TRBV15 and J usage is TRBJ2-6; maybe TRBD1 (5 bases). The germline V gene has CDR1 LNHNV and CDR2 YYDKDF (reference sequence). V was pared by 1 base and J by 4 bases, with 8 bases between. The CDR3 extends over 15 amino acids. CDR3 in amino acids: CATSRAGAGANVLTF. CDR3 bases: TGTGCCACCAGCAGAGCTGGGGCGGGGGCCAACGTCCTGACTTTC.

DNA for the CDR3: TGTGCCAGTAGTACGTCGGGAGTCGACTACGAGCAGTACTTC. This translates into CASSTSGVDYEQYF. The J gene is TRBJ2-7, the V gene TRBV19; possibly TRBD2 for D (6 bases). The V end lost 4 bases, the J end lost 3 bases, and 13 bases lay between the germline ends. From germline, CDR1 is LNHDA and CDR2 SQIVND (reference sequence). The CDR3 is 14 amino acids.

The chain is built from TRBV25-1 and TRBJ2-3; D gene uncertain. This CDR3 is 15 amino acids long. V was cut by 3 bases and J by 7 bases, with 17 bases left in between. Germline V gene lookup returns CDR1 MGHDK and CDR2 SYGVNS. The CDR3: CASSDPVTLPHTQYF. DNA for the CDR3: TGTGCCAGCAGTGATCCCGTCACTCTTCCCCATACGCAGTATTTT.

This clonotype was seen repeatedly, ten times or more. V and J are TRBV12-3 or TRBV12-4 and TRBJ1-5; D unresolved. The CDR3 spans 13 residues. V lost 2 bases and J lost 4, with 6 bases in between. CDR3 nucleotides: TGTGCCAGCAGTTTACCGGGGAATCAGCCCCAGCATTTT. Residues: CASSLPGNQPQHF.

The chain employs TRBV2 and TRBJ1-2, with unresolved D. CDR1 SNHLY and CDR2 FYNNEI come from the germline V gene. The CDR3 spans 14 residues. Trimming took 2 bases from V and 6 from J, leaving 13 bases between them. CDR3 coding DNA: TGTGCCAGCAGTGAACGGACGGCCCCCGATGGCTACACCTTC. The encoded protein is CASSERTAPDGYTF.

This chain uses TRBV6-1 with TRBJ2-2, with 8 bases fitting TRBD2. The CDR3 is 14 residues long. V gave up 7 bases and J gave up 0 bases; unmatched junction bases: 1. CDR1 MNHNS and CDR2 SASEGT come from the germline V gene. CDR3 sequence: CASNSGANTGELFF. CDR3 nucleotide sequence: TGTGCCAGCAATAGCGGGGCGAACACCGGGGAGCTGTTTTTT.

This clonotype was counted only a few times. The CDR3 sequence is CASIERITGELFF. DNA of the CDR3: TGTGCCAGCATCGAGAGGATCACCGGGGAGCTGTTTTTT. This chain links TRBV10-3 with TRBJ2-2; D gene unclear. The germline V and J ends were trimmed by 10 bases and 4 bases, with 13 bases remaining between them. This CDR3 contains 13 residues. The germline V gene encodes CDR1 ENHRY and CDR2 SYGVKD.

This clonotype was observed a handful of times. The rearrangement uses TRBV6-2 or TRBV6-3 and TRBJ1-2; D ambiguous. The germline V gene has CDR1 MNHEY and CDR2 SVGEGT. Trimming shortened V by 2 bases and J by 4 bases, and 8 bases separated the two germline ends. This CDR3 is built from 13 residues. CDR3 residues: CASSYPRRYGYTF. As DNA, the CDR3 is TGTGCCAGCAGTTACCCCCGCCGCTATGGCTACACCTTC.